The present T cell receptor (beta chain) was sequenced within a study of graft-versus-host responses after intestinal transplantation. Looking at the study overall: Each recipient received anti-thymocyte globulin induction, then tacrolimus and steroids for about 3 years.

Findings and limits, study-wide: Among recipient marrow samples, GvH clones were found; some appeared first in ileum or blood.

The CDR3 loop spans 12 amino acids. In germline, CDR1 is WNHNN, CDR2 SYGVQD (reference sequence). Trimming removed 5 bases from V and 7 bases from J; junction bases left unmatched: 5. For this clone: What it binds is not known.

Produced via immunoSEQ multiplex PCR; TCRdb's table is partial and in-frame only. The data contain approximately 9,500 clones, 80% to 95% of them singletons. This clonotype was obtained from a human patient who received an intestinal transplant, so some T cells may come from the graft donor. J is TRBJ2-7 and V is TRBV10-1, with TRBD2 matching 7 bases. The sequencing used PBMCs, collected around 44 days after intestinal transplantation. The CDR3 region is CASSPYGGEQYF. DNA of the CDR3: TGCGCCAGCAGTCCCTACGGGGGGGAGCAGTACTTC.